What follows are 9 T cell receptor beta chains derived from one specimen sequenced in a study of shared clonotypes between healthy human individuals. The data were produced by immunoSEQ multiplex PCR, yet TCRdb's version contains in-frame clones alone and is incomplete. The sample yields around 2.3 million clones, 95% seen once. Material: naive CD4+ T cells sorted from blood. Subset here: CD45RA+ positively selected. The receptors stem from a man between 18 and 35 years old in good health.

This clone was counted once. The V call is TRBV6-5, the J call TRBJ2-2; 13 bases are shared with TRBD2. V lost 5 bases, J lost 9 bases, and 6 bases stayed unmatched. Germline lookup yields CDR1 MNHEY and CDR2 SVGAGI. The CDR3 contains 15 residues. The CDR3 reads CASSTGTSGARELFF. The CDR3 nucleotides read TGTGCCAGCAGTACAGGGACTAGCGGGGCCCGGGAGCTGTTTTTT.

V is TRBV6-6 and J is TRBJ2-3, with D possibly being TRBD1 or TRBD2 (6 bases each). Trimming shortened V by 3 bases and J by 2 bases, and 15 bases separated the two germline ends. The CDR3 has 16 amino acids. The V gene's germline CDR1 is MNHNY and CDR2 SVGAGI (reference sequence). This chain's CDR3 is CASSYLGGPHTDTQYF. CDR3 DNA sequence: TGTGCCAGCAGTTATTTAGGGGGGCCCCACACAGATACGCAGTATTTT.

V usage is TRBV4-2 and J usage is TRBJ1-1; D remains ambiguous. The V gene lost 3 bases and the J gene lost 13 bases, with 15 bases spanning the gap. Germline V gives CDR1 LGHNA, CDR2 YNFKEQ. The CDR3 is 12 residues long. CDR3 nucleotides: TGTGCCAGCAGCCAGACCGGCCTTCAGGTTTTCTTT. Protein product: CASSQTGLQVFF.

The gene calls are TRBV29-1 and TRBJ2-2, with 8 bases identical to TRBD1. From germline, CDR1 is SQVTM and CDR2 ANQGSEA. The CDR3 contains 14 residues. Trimming cost V 0 bases and J 4 bases; bases outside gene matches: 1. CDR3 protein: CSVEDRGRTGELFF. In DNA form, the CDR3 reads TGCAGCGTTGAAGACAGGGGGCGCACCGGGGAGCTGTTTTTT.

The V and J genes are TRBV6-1 and TRBJ2-5; D perhaps matches TRBD2 (5 bases). CDR3 size: 16 residues. The V gene's germline CDR1 is MNHNS and CDR2 SASEGT. V lost 1 base and J lost 4, with 16 bases in between. This CDR3 reads CASSEEGVKGPETQYF. The CDR3 DNA sequence: TGTGCCAGCAGTGAAGAGGGAGTTAAGGGCCCAGAGACCCAGTACTTC.

The chain has TRBV5-1 and TRBJ1-4, with unresolved D. The V end was cut by 6 bases, the J end by 5 bases, with 14 bases between. This CDR3 comprises 14 residues. Germline V gene data show CDR1 as SGHRS and CDR2 as YFSETQ. The CDR3 sequence is CASTGGGVNEKLFF. The DNA of the CDR3 is TGCGCCAGCACCGGAGGTGGGGTGAATGAAAAACTGTTTTTT.

As regards this clone: Other DNA sequences in this specimen translate into the identical CDR3. The chain uses TRBV6-5 and TRBJ2-3, with 7 nucleotides matching TRBD2. Trimming cost V 0 bases and J 1 base; bases outside gene matches: 4. This CDR3 contains 16 residues. CDR1 and CDR2 from the germline V gene are MNHEY and SVGAGI. The CDR3 sequence is CASSYSSGGGTDTQYF. The DNA of the CDR3 is TGTGCCAGCAGTTACTCATCGGGAGGAGGCACAGATACGCAGTATTTT.

This chain uses TRBV6-1 with TRBJ2-5; D gene uncertain. The germline CDR1 and CDR2 sequences are MNHNS and SASEGT. Trimming removed 6 bases from V and 4 bases from J, with 18 bases in between. The CDR3 covers 15 residues. The CDR3 loop reads CASRGWTTSAETQYF. Here the CDR3 DNA reads TGTGCCAGCAGGGGGTGGACCACTTCTGCAGAGACCCAGTACTTC.

This rearrangement joins TRBV4-2 to TRBJ2-7; D gene unclear. The V end was cut by 0 bases, the J end by 2 bases, with 8 bases between. The germline V gene encodes CDR1 LGHNA and CDR2 YNFKEQ. The CDR3 sequence is 14 residues long. CDR3 DNA: TGTGCCAGCAGCCAAGAAAAGGCAGCCTACGAGCAGTACTTC. Translation gives CASSQEKAAYEQYF.